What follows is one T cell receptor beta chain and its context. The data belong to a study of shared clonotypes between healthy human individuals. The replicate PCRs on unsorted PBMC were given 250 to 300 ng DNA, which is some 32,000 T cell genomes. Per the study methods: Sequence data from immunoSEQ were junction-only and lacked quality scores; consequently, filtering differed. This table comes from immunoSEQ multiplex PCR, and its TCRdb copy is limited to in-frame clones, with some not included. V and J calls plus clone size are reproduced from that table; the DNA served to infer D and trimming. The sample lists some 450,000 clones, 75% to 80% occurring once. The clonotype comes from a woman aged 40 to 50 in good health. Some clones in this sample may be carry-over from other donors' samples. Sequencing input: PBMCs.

The CDR3 here is CASSLYRVGAEAFF. The CDR3, as DNA: TGTGCCAGCAGCTTATACAGGGTGGGAGCTGAAGCTTTCTTT. J is TRBJ1-1 and V is TRBV7-2, with D maybe TRBD1 (6 bases). The CDR3 contains 14 residues. The V gene's germline CDR1 is SGHTA and CDR2 FQGNSA. With 2 bases removed from V and 6 bases from J, the gap between germline ends came to 13 bases.